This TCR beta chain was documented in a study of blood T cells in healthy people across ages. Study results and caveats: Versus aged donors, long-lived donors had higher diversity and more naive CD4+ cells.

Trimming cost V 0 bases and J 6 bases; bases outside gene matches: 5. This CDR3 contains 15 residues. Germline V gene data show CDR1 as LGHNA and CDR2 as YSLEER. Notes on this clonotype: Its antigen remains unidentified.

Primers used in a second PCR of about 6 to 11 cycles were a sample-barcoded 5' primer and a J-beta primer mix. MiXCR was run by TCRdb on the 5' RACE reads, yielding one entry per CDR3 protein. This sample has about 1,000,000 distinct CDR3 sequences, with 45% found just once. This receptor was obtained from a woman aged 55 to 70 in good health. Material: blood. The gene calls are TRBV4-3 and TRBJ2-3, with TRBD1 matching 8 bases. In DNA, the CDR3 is TGCGCCAGCAGCCAAGATGGGACAGGCTGGGATACGCAGTATTTT. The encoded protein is CASSQDGTGWDTQYF.